Included here is one T cell receptor beta chain sequence, with context. Some 38,000 genome equivalents of blood DNA were amplified for TRB. This entry is derived from a study of T cell clusters in autoimmune cytopenias. One tube held mixed TRB-A and TRB-B primer pools for touch-down PCR. TCRdb reprocessed the multiplex PCR reads and reports one entry per CDR3 protein, with no DNA. Its clone listing holds more than 9,000 distinct CDR3 sequences. This CDR3 is built from 15 residues. CDR1 is KGHSH and CDR2 is LQKENI in the germline V gene. The same data also contributed to another study, on T cell repertoires in aging, cancer and after chemotherapy. Per that paper: Repeat sampling of healthy donors over several months to years showed clear clonal overlap.

This TCR was sampled from a human donor in good health. The rearrangement uses TRBV18 and TRBJ2-5; TCRdb selects TRBD1, and the lack of DNA leaves this call unchecked. The sample comprised peripheral blood. The CDR3 protein is CASSPNTLGDETQYF.